Below are 22 T cell receptor beta chains sequenced from a single sample in a study of breast tumors, draining lymph nodes, adjacent tissues (dated by TCRdb to about 2016). The library was made by multiplex PCR. Sequencing took place on an Illumina HiSeq 2000. TCRdb reran the public reads through fastp at Q25 and MiXCR, keeping productive beta chains. Every distinct CDR3 protein forms one entry, paired with its most common genes and DNA. This sample lists 45,000 to 60,000 distinct CDR3 sequences; more than 20% were detected once. The ten largest clones capture approximately 8.1% of the sample. The sequencing input was breast tumor tissue. All receptors derive from a female donor with breast cancer. Some clones in this sample may be carry-over from other donors' samples.

A few counts support this clonotype. The chain has TRBV19 and TRBJ2-5, with D perhaps being TRBD1 or TRBD2 (6 bases each). The CDR3 totals 14 residues. Germline V CDR1 and CDR2: LNHDA, SQIVND (reference sequence). With 7 bases removed from V and 4 bases from J, the gap between germline ends came to 16 bases. Here the CDR3 reads CASKIVGGGETQYF. The CDR3 bases are TGTGCCAGTAAAATTGTTGGAGGGGGAGAGACCCAGTACTTC.

This clonotype was seen ten or more times. V gene TRBV6-1 combines with J gene TRBJ2-6; possible D gene TRBD1, 6 bases. The V end was cut by 5 bases, the J end by 1 base, with 12 bases between. There are 16 residues in the CDR3. Per germline, CDR1 MNHNS and CDR2 SASEGT. CDR3 in amino acids: CASSQQGGSGANVLTF. In nucleotides, the CDR3 is TGTGCCAGCAGTCAACAGGGTGGATCTGGGGCCAACGTCCTGACTTTC.

V gene TRBV19 combines with J gene TRBJ2-3; 7 bases are a match to TRBD1. The CDR3 extends over 17 amino acids. Trimming at V came to 7 bases and at J to 4 bases, leaving 17 bases not matched to a gene. Germline CDR1 and CDR2: LNHDA and SQIVND (reference sequence). As DNA, the CDR3 is TGTGCCAGTATCCCACGGGTGGGTCAGGGGGTCCCAGATACGCAGTATTTT. This encodes CASIPRVGQGVPDTQYF.

This clonotype appeared many times. The chain couples TRBV27 to TRBJ2-7; 7 bases are shared with TRBD1. CDR3 length equals 15 residues. V lost 5 bases and J lost 2; bases outside the gene matches: 9. Germline V gene lookup returns CDR1 MNHEY and CDR2 SMNVEV (reference sequence). CDR3 region: CASSIYMTGTYEQYF. Written as DNA, the CDR3 is TGTGCCAGCAGTATATATATGACAGGGACCTACGAGCAGTACTTC.

This clonotype was counted at least ten times. The chain employs TRBV3-1 and TRBJ2-7, with no clear D. V gave up 3 bases and J gave up 4 bases, with 4 bases separating them. The CDR3 is made up of 11 amino acids. The V gene's germline CDR1 is LGHDT and CDR2 YNNKEL (reference sequence). The DNA of the CDR3 is TGTGCCAGCAGCCACTTTTACGAGCAGTACTTC. Its translation: CASSHFYEQYF.

This clonotype has a count of ten or more. The rearrangement joins TRBV5-1 to TRBJ1-2; D remains unclear. Between the trimmed V and J ends, which lost 5 bases and 7 bases, there was a span of 12 bases. The length of the CDR3 is 12 residues. Per the germline V gene, CDR1 is SGHRS and CDR2 is YFSETQ. The CDR3 DNA reads as TGCGCCAGCAGTTACGATCTGGGTGGCTACACCTTC. Amino acid sequence: CASSYDLGGYTF.

CDR3 DNA: TGTGCCAACGGTTACGGCGGGGGAGAGCAGTACTTC. Translation: CANGYGGGEQYF. This chain joins TRBV6-6 and TRBJ2-7, with 7 bases aligning to TRBD2. Trimming at V came to 10 bases and at J to 7 bases, leaving 10 bases not matched to a gene. CDR3 length equals 12 residues. CDR1 and CDR2 from the germline V gene are MNHNY and SVGAGI (reference sequence).

The V and J genes are TRBV30 and TRBJ2-3; D might be TRBD2 (6 bases). V was shortened by 0 bases and J by 0 bases, with 7 bases between the two germline ends. This CDR3 spans 14 amino acids. From germline, CDR1 is GTSNPN and CDR2 SVGIG (reference sequence). DNA of the CDR3: TGTGCCTGGAGTGTGGCGGGGAGCACAGATACGCAGTATTTT. Residues: CAWSVAGSTDTQYF. Based on the CDR3 plus reference TRBV30 and TRBJ2-3, the full variable domain is SQTIHQWPATLVQPVGSPLSLECTVEGTSNPNLYWYRQAAGRGLQLLFYSVGIGQISSEVPQNLSASRPQDRQFILSSKKLLLSDSGFYLCAWSVAGSTDTQYFGPGTRLTVL.

This clonotype was counted at least ten times. The chain employs TRBV20-1 and TRBJ2-6, with D maybe TRBD2 (6 bases). V was shortened by 0 bases and J by 0 bases, with 18 bases between the two germline ends. Germline assignment: CDR1 DFQATT and CDR2 SNEGSKA (reference sequence). This CDR3 contains 19 residues. CDR3 in DNA: TGCAGTGCTAGAGATCCTGGCCGGGGACTGTCCTCTGGGGCCAACGTCCTGACTTTC. This translates into CSARDPGRGLSSGANVLTF.

This clonotype was counted many times. The chain employs TRBV28 and TRBJ2-3, with no clear D. Germline values: CDR1 MDHEN, CDR2 SYDVKM. CDR3 length: 16 amino acids. Deletions cut 3 bases from V and 3 bases from J, with 16 bases between. In DNA form, the CDR3 reads TGTGCCAGCAGTTTTTTGCACAGCAGTAATACAGATACGCAGTATTTT. Its translation: CASSFLHSSNTDTQYF. Variable domain in full (rest from reference TRBV28 and TRBJ2-3): DVKVTQSSRYLVKRTGEKVFLECVQDMDHENMFWYRQDPGLGLRLIYFSYDVKMKEKGDIPEGYSVSREKKERFSLILESASTNQTSMYLCASSFLHSSNTDTQYFGPGTRLTVL.

The gene calls are TRBV2 and TRBJ1-2; no reliable D call. CDR1 and CDR2 (germline): SNHLY, FYNNEI. This CDR3 contains 13 residues. Trimming cost V 5 bases and J 3 bases, with 10 bases left between them. DNA of the CDR3: TGTGCCAGCAGTACCGGGAAGTACTATGGCTACACCTTC. As protein: CASSTGKYYGYTF.

This clonotype was seen many times. This chain uses TRBV2 with TRBJ1-5; no clear D gene. CDR3 size: 15 residues. The germline V and J ends were trimmed by 2 bases and 6 bases, with 14 bases remaining between them. Germline CDR1 SNHLY, CDR2 FYNNEI. The DNA of the CDR3 is TGTGCCAGCAGTGAAAAGTTGGGGTCCTCTCAGCCCCAGCATTTT. Encoded protein: CASSEKLGSSQPQHF.

This clonotype was seen only a few times. This chain uses TRBV2 with TRBJ1-5, with D perhaps TRBD1 (5 bases). CDR1 is SNHLY, CDR2 FYNNEI, per germline. V was cut by 5 bases and J by 10 bases, with 21 bases left in between. This CDR3 contains 15 residues. The CDR3 loop is CASSWDGTAGDPQHF. CDR3 bases: TGTGCCAGCAGTTGGGACGGGACCGCCGGAGATCCCCAGCATTTT. Combining the CDR3 with reference TRBV2 and TRBJ1-5 gives the whole variable domain EPEVTQTPSHQVTQMGQEVILRCVPISNHLYFYWYRQILGQKVEFLVSFYNNEISEKSEIFDDQFSVERPDGSNFTLKIRSTKLEDSAMYFCASSWDGTAGDPQHFGDGTRLSIL.

In its sample, this clonotype was seen many times. The V and J genes are TRBV6-4 and TRBJ2-3, with D possibly TRBD1 on 6 matching bases. This CDR3 is built from 15 residues. From germline, CDR1 is MRHNA and CDR2 SNTAGT. Trimming removed 3 bases from V and 1 base from J, with 11 bases in between. The CDR3 DNA reads TGTGCCAGCAGTGATGGAGCAGGGGGCACAGATACGCAGTATTTT. Its protein is CASSDGAGGTDTQYF.

To note about this clonotype: A much bigger clone sits one base away, suggesting this may be a read error. The chain couples TRBV9 to TRBJ1-4, with 9 bases aligning to TRBD1. The CDR3 contains 15 residues. Germline V gene sequence: CDR1 SGDLS, CDR2 YYNGEE. The CDR3 here is CASSGGGTGSERLFF. The DNA for the CDR3 is TGTGCCAGCAGCGGGGGAGGGACAGGGAGTGAAAGACTGTTTTTT. Supplemented by reference TRBV9 and TRBJ1-4, the full variable domain reads DSGVTQTPKHLITATGQRVTLRCSPRSGDLSVYWYQQSLDQGLQFLIQYYNGEERAKGNILERFSAQQFPDLHSELNLSSLELGDSALYFCASSGGGTGSERLFFGSGTQLSVL.

With regard to this clonotype: A much bigger clone sits one base away, suggesting this may be a read error. Because the CDR3 is missing its conserved closing phenylalanine or tryptophan, this is likely a read error. The rearrangement links TRBV18 to TRBJ1-6, with 12 bases lining up with TRBD1. The CDR3 is 16 residues long. Germline trimming cut 5 bases from V and 7 bases from J; bases unmatched to any gene: 6. The germline gives CDR1 KGHSH, CDR2 LQKENI. The CDR3 nucleotides read TGTGCCAGCTCAATGGGACAGGGGGCATCAAATTCACCCCTCCACTGT. It specifies CASSMGQGASNSPLHC.

This clonotype came up many times. The chain combines TRBV5-4 with TRBJ2-2; D is ambiguous. Germline loops: CDR1 SGHNT, CDR2 YYREEE (reference sequence). The CDR3 has 16 residues. V lost 4 bases, J lost 0 bases, and 13 bases lay in between. The CDR3 loop reads CASSPTTAANTGELFF. For the CDR3, the DNA is TGTGCCAGCAGCCCGACGACCGCTGCGAACACCGGGGAGCTGTTTTTT.

This clonotype was seen a few times. The chain employs TRBV5-1 and TRBJ1-1; 8 nucleotides match TRBD1. Germline assignment: CDR1 SGHRS and CDR2 YFSETQ. Losses at the gene ends were 2 bases for V and 5 bases for J; bases not matched to a gene: 5. This CDR3 region has 14 residues. CDR3 sequence (DNA): TGCGCCAGCAGCTTACAGGGGGAACTGACTGAAGCTTTCTTT. Translated: CASSLQGELTEAFF.

This clonotype has at least ten counts. The chain uses TRBV3-1 and TRBJ1-5; D uncertain. Germline lookup yields CDR1 LGHDT and CDR2 YNNKEL (reference sequence). Trimming removed 2 bases from V and 6 bases from J, with 8 bases in between. This CDR3 is built from 13 residues. Here the CDR3 DNA reads TGTGCCAGCAGCCAATCGGGTGGTCAGCCCCAGCATTTT. Its translation: CASSQSGGQPQHF.

The sample holds many counts of this clonotype. V gene TRBV12-3 or TRBV12-4 combines with J gene TRBJ2-7; TRBD2 matches 7 bases. The CDR3 has 14 amino acids. Trimming cost V 3 bases and J 0 bases; bases outside gene matches: 2. CDR3: CASSFRDYSYEQYF. CDR3 sequence (DNA): TGTGCCAGCAGTTTTCGGGACTACTCCTACGAGCAGTACTTC.

Comment on this clonotype: Just one base apart from a much larger clone, this may be a read error. V is TRBV25-1 and J is TRBJ2-3; D is ambiguous. The DNA end favors TRBJ1-5, so the J call may be wrong. The CDR3 extends over 15 amino acids. Germline CDR1 reads MGHDK; CDR2 reads SYGVNS. CDR3 amino acids: CASSEYRGNTDTQHF. The CDR3 nucleotides read TGTGCCAGCAGTGAATATCGGGGAAACACAGATACGCAGCATTTT.

This clonotype has ten or more counts. The rearrangement uses TRBV29-1 and TRBJ2-1; D is unclear. V was shortened by 0 bases and J by 4 bases, with 16 bases between the two germline ends. CDR1 SQVTM and CDR2 ANQGSEA come from the germline V gene. The CDR3 consists of 16 residues. DNA of the CDR3: TGCAGCGTTGAAGATCTCCCGGGTCTCGGATACAATGAGCAGTTCTTC. Its translation is CSVEDLPGLGYNEQFF.